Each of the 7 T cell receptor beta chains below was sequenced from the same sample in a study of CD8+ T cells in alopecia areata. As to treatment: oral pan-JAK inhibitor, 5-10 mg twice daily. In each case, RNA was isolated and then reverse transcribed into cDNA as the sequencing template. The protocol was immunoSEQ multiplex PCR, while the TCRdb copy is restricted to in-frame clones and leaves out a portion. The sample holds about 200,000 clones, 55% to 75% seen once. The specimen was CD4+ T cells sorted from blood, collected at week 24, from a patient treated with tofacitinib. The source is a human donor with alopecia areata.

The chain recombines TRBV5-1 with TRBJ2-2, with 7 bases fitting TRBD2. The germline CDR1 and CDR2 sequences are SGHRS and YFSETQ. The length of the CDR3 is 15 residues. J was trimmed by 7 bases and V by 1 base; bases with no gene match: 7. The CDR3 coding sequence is TGCGCCAGCAGCTTGATCGGACTAGTTGACGGGGAGCTGTTTTTT. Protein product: CASSLIGLVDGELFF.

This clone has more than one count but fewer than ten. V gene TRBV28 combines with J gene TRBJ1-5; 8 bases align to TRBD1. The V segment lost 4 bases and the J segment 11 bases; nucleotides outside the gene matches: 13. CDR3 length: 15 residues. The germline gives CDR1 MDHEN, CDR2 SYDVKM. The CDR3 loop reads CASSSGQGGIMAQHF. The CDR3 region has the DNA TGTGCCAGCAGTTCAGGACAGGGAGGAATTATGGCCCAGCATTTT. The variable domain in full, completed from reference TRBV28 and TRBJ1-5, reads DVKVTQSSRYLVKRTGEKVFLECVQDMDHENMFWYRQDPGLGLRLIYFSYDVKMKEKGDIPEGYSVSREKKERFSLILESASTNQTSMYLCASSSGQGGIMAQHFGDGTRLSIL.

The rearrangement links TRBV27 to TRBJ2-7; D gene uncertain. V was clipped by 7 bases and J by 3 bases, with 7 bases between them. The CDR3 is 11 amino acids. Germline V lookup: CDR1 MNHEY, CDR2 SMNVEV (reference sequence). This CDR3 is CASMGNYEQYF. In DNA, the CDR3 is TGTGCCAGCATGGGTAACTACGAGCAGTACTTC.

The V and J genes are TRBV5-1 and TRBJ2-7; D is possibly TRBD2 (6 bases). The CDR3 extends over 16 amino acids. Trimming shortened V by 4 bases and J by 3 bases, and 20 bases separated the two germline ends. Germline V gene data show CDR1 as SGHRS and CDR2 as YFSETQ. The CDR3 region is CASSPRRGSGLYEQYF. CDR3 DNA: TGCGCCAGCAGCCCGAGGCGGGGCAGCGGACTCTACGAGCAGTACTTC.

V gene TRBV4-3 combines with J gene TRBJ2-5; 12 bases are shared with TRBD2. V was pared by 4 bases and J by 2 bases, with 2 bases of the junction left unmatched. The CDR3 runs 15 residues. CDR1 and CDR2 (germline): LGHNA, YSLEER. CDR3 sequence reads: CASSRGLAGQETQYF. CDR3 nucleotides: TGCGCCAGCAGCCGAGGACTAGCGGGGCAAGAGACCCAGTACTTC.

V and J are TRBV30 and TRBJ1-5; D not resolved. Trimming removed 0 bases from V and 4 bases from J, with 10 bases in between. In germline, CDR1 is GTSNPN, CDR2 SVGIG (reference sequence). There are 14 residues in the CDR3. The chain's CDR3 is CAWSVLRLNQPQHF. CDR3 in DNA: TGTGCCTGGAGTGTACTCCGGTTGAATCAGCCCCAGCATTTT. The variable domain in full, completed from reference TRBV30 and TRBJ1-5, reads SQTIHQWPATLVQPVGSPLSLECTVEGTSNPNLYWYRQAAGRGLQLLFYSVGIGQISSEVPQNLSASRPQDRQFILSSKKLLLSDSGFYLCAWSVLRLNQPQHFGDGTRLSIL.

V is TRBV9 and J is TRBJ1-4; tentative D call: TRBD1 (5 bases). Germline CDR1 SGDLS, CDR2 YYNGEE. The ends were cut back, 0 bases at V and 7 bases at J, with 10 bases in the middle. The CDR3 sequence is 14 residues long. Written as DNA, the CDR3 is TGTGCCAGCAGCGTAGAAGGGGTTGGTGAAAAACTGTTTTTT. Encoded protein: CASSVEGVGEKLFF.